This entry lists 30 T cell receptor beta chains sequenced from one sample in a study of blood T cell repertoires in COVID-19 (dated by TCRdb to about 2020). Library preparation employed the immunoSEQ multiplex PCR assay. TCRdb mirrors the immuneACCESS table, restricted to in-frame sequences. Some clones are absent from its copies; in checked studies, under half trace to an unresolved V gene, and the reason for the others is unknown. The sample table contains around 37,000 clones; only one count was recorded for approximately 90% of them. The ten largest clones represent just under 2% of the sample. Sample: peripheral blood. The receptors here all came from a man aged 45-60 years with active or convalescent COVID-19.

The chain uses TRBV2 and TRBJ1-5, with 8 bases matching TRBD1. This CDR3 has 16 amino acids. The V and J ends lost 2 bases and 7 bases, in that order; junction bases with no gene match: 10. Germline V lookup: CDR1 SNHLY, CDR2 FYNNEI. DNA of the CDR3: TGTGCCAGCAGTGAAAGGATCAGGGGGCGCGGACAGCCCCAGCATTTT. Its translation: CASSERIRGRGQPQHF.

The CDR3 DNA sequence: TGTGCCAGCAGCCTTAGGAGGACAGACTACAATGAGCAGTTCTTC. Protein product: CASSLRRTDYNEQFF. J is TRBJ2-1 and V is TRBV6-2 or TRBV6-3; weak D call: TRBD1 (6 bases). Germline CDR1 MNHEY, CDR2 SVGEGT. The CDR3 has 15 residues. V lost 6 bases, J lost 3 bases, and 15 bases lay in between.

The chain combines TRBV28 with TRBJ1-5; D is perhaps TRBD1 (5 bases). The CDR3 loop spans 14 amino acids. Trimming took off 6 bases at V and 5 bases at J, with 14 bases between the two ends. Germline assignment: CDR1 MDHEN and CDR2 SYDVKM. The CDR3 DNA sequence: TGTGCCAGCAGGGCGGGACGGGAAGATCAGCCCCAGCATTTT. This codes for CASRAGREDQPQHF.

This clone was seen once. The chain has TRBV4-1 and TRBJ2-2; D remains ambiguous. Trimming removed 1 base from V and 0 bases from J, with 9 bases in between. Germline CDR1 and CDR2: MGHRA and YSYEKL. The CDR3 extends over 16 amino acids. CDR3 region: CASSQGVAANTGELFF. The CDR3 DNA follows: TGCGCCAGCAGCCAAGGGGTAGCAGCGAACACCGGGGAGCTGTTTTTT.

The chain is built from TRBV6-2 or TRBV6-3 and TRBJ2-7; weak D call: TRBD1 (6 bases). The V end was cut by 6 bases, the J end by 0 bases, with 15 bases between. Looked up from germline, CDR1 is MNHEY and CDR2 is SVGEGT. The CDR3 length is 15 residues. This CDR3 reads CASSPQTGISYEQYF. The CDR3 bases are TGTGCCAGCAGCCCTCAAACAGGGATCTCCTACGAGCAGTACTTC.

The chain couples TRBV11-3 to TRBJ2-2, with D perhaps TRBD1 (6 bases). The CDR3 runs to 14 residues. Deletions cut 4 bases from V and 3 bases from J, with 9 bases between. Germline V lookup: CDR1 SGHNT, CDR2 YENEEA. In DNA, the CDR3 is TGTGCCAGCAGCTGGGGGCCGGACACCGGGGAGCTGTTTTTT. Amino acids: CASSWGPDTGELFF.

The chain combines TRBV27 with TRBJ2-2; D is unclear. Germline V lookup: CDR1 MNHEY, CDR2 SMNVEV (reference sequence). Between the trimmed V and J ends, which lost 2 bases and 9 bases, there was a span of 22 bases. This CDR3 has 17 amino acids. The CDR3 loop reads CASSLPDSWARRRELFF. CDR3 nucleotide sequence: TGTGCCAGCAGTTTACCCGATTCTTGGGCCCGGCGCCGGGAGCTGTTTTTT.

The chain is built from TRBV6-5 and TRBJ1-2, with D possibly being TRBD1 (5 bases). The CDR3 loop spans 14 amino acids. Trimming stripped 0 bases from V and 4 bases from J, with 9 bases between. The germline V gene encodes CDR1 MNHEY and CDR2 SVGAGI. This CDR3 reads CASSYSAGLYGYTF. CDR3 DNA sequence: TGTGCCAGCAGTTACTCGGCAGGGCTCTATGGCTACACCTTC.

The V gene is TRBV19, the J gene TRBJ2-7, with 12 bases identical to TRBD1. V was clipped by 6 bases and J by 5 bases; unmatched bases: 8. From germline, CDR1 is LNHDA and CDR2 SQIVND (reference sequence). CDR3 length: 15 amino acids. The CDR3 is CASSRPGQGADEQYF. CDR3 nucleotides: TGTGCCAGTAGCCGTCCGGGACAGGGGGCCGACGAGCAGTACTTC.

CDR3 residues: CAIRPDHRGQGDRGEQFF. CDR3 DNA: TGTGCCATCAGACCCGATCACAGGGGGCAAGGGGATCGAGGTGAGCAGTTCTTC. The chain is built from TRBV10-3 and TRBJ2-1; 9 bases map to TRBD1. V dropped 6 bases and J dropped 9; count of bases not matched to a gene: 21. The germline CDR1 and CDR2 sequences are ENHRY and SYGVKD. CDR3 length: 18 residues.

The chain employs TRBV5-4 and TRBJ2-7; TRBD1 agrees at 7 bases. Germline loops: CDR1 SGHNT, CDR2 YYREEE (reference sequence). J lost 6 bases, V lost 0 bases, and 6 bases had no gene match. CDR3 length: 14 amino acids. The CDR3, as DNA: TGTGCCAGCAGCTTGGGACAGGGTCGTAGCGAGCAGTACTTC. This sequence encodes CASSLGQGRSEQYF.

The rearrangement uses TRBV6-5 and TRBJ2-3, with 9 positions matching TRBD1. Germline assignment: CDR1 MNHEY and CDR2 SVGAGI. The CDR3 contains 15 residues. After removal of 6 bases from V and 1 base from J, the junction contained 5 bases not matched to a gene. The CDR3 sequence: CASRSGQGRTDTQYF. The CDR3 nucleotides read TGTGCCAGCAGGTCGGGACAGGGACGCACAGATACGCAGTATTTT.

The rearrangement joins TRBV28 to TRBJ1-1; TRBD1 agrees at 7 bases. CDR1 and CDR2 from the germline V gene are MDHEN and SYDVKM. The J segment lost 0 bases and the V segment lost 2 bases, leaving 6 bases of the junction unmatched. The CDR3 runs to 16 residues. CDR3 region: CASSLRGQRLNTEAFF. The DNA for the CDR3 is TGTGCCAGCAGTTTACGGGGACAGCGCTTGAACACTGAAGCTTTCTTT.

The V and J genes are TRBV19 and TRBJ2-7; 7 bases fit TRBD2. V trimming: 2 bases; J trimming: 6 bases; junction bases outside the gene matches: 7. The length of the CDR3 is 14 residues. Per germline, CDR1 LNHDA and CDR2 SQIVND (reference sequence). Here the CDR3 reads CASSITLTSSEQYF. The CDR3 DNA sequence: TGTGCCAGTAGTATAACATTGACTAGCTCCGAGCAGTACTTC.

This clone showed up just once. The CDR3 bases are TGTGCCAGCAGCGTAGAAAGGACAGGTGGGGGCTACACCTTC. This gives the protein CASSVERTGGGYTF. V gene TRBV7-2 combines with J gene TRBJ1-2; 7 nucleotides match TRBD1. The trim removed 5 bases at V and 8 bases at J, leaving 11 bases unmatched. Germline CDR1 is SGHTA and CDR2 is FQGNSA. CDR3 length equals 14 residues.

This clone was detected a few times. The chain recombines TRBV7-2 with TRBJ2-5, with 7 nucleotides matching TRBD2. The CDR3 consists of 13 residues. Germline CDR1 is SGHTA and CDR2 is FQGNSA. Losses at the gene ends were 3 bases for V and 5 bases for J; bases not matched to a gene: 3. CDR3 sequence reads: CASSLGGVETQYF. Here the CDR3 DNA reads TGTGCCAGCAGCTTGGGAGGGGTCGAGACCCAGTACTTC.

J is TRBJ2-2 and V is TRBV5-4; 14 bases match TRBD2. After removal of 4 bases from V and 5 bases from J, the junction contained 4 bases not matched to a gene. The CDR3 loop spans 16 amino acids. Germline assignment: CDR1 SGHNT and CDR2 YYREEE (reference sequence). This CDR3 is CASSPRTSGRTGELFF. The DNA of the CDR3 is TGTGCCAGCAGCCCCCGGACTAGCGGGAGGACCGGGGAGCTGTTTTTT.

The chain joins TRBV28 to TRBJ2-1; 11 positions agree with TRBD2. The CDR3 has 15 residues. V lost 2 bases, J lost 12 bases, and 9 bases stayed unmatched. Germline values: CDR1 MDHEN, CDR2 SYDVKM. This chain's CDR3 is CASSLSLAGGGGQFF. CDR3 DNA sequence: TGTGCCAGCAGTTTAAGCCTAGCGGGAGGAGGGGGGCAGTTCTTC.

The genes are TRBV30 and TRBJ2-7, with TRBD1 identical over 7 bases. The ends lost 0 bases at V and 7 bases at J; junction bases unmatched: 9. The CDR3 is made up of 14 amino acids. Germline lookup yields CDR1 GTSNPN and CDR2 SVGIG (reference sequence). The CDR3 sequence is CAWSVGLGGVEQYF. The CDR3 DNA follows: TGTGCCTGGAGTGTAGGATTAGGGGGCGTTGAGCAGTACTTC.

V gene TRBV10-3 combines with J gene TRBJ1-3; 9 bases match TRBD1. The CDR3 has 16 amino acids. From germline, CDR1 is ENHRY and CDR2 SYGVKD. Germline trimming cut 10 bases from V and 0 bases from J; bases unmatched to any gene: 10. CDR3 protein: CATNSGTGSSGNTIYF. The CDR3 DNA is TGTGCCACCAACTCTGGGACAGGGAGCTCTGGAAACACCATATATTTT.

This rearrangement joins TRBV6-2 or TRBV6-3 to TRBJ2-7; 12 nucleotides align to TRBD2. The CDR3 runs 17 residues. CDR1 is MNHEY, CDR2 SVGEGT, per germline. Trimming removed 2 bases from V and 3 bases from J; junction bases left unmatched: 8. Written as DNA, the CDR3 is TGTGCCAGCAGTTACCTCAGGACTAGCGGGATCCTCTACGAGCAGTACTTC. Protein: CASSYLRTSGILYEQYF.

V is TRBV7-2 and J is TRBJ2-5; TRBD2 is a possible D gene (6 bases). The CDR3 has 16 residues. Germline V CDR1 and CDR2: SGHTA, FQGNSA. Trimming took off 1 base at V and 5 bases at J, with 17 bases between the two ends. The CDR3 sequence is CASSLEGARGGETQYF. In DNA form, the CDR3 reads TGTGCCAGCAGCTTAGAGGGCGCGAGGGGAGGTGAGACCCAGTACTTC.

The V gene is TRBV27, the J gene TRBJ2-1, with 12 bases matching TRBD2. Germline V gene data show CDR1 as MNHEY and CDR2 as SMNVEV (reference sequence). V lost 10 bases and J lost 6; bases outside the gene matches: 7. The CDR3 spans 14 residues. The CDR3 loop is CATKTSGRFNEQFF. In DNA form, the CDR3 reads TGTGCCACCAAAACTAGCGGGAGGTTCAATGAGCAGTTCTTC.

V is TRBV7-9 and J is TRBJ1-2; 8 nucleotides match TRBD1. The CDR3 runs 16 residues. The germline CDR1 and CDR2 sequences are SEHNR and FQNEAQ (reference sequence). The V gene end was trimmed by 5 bases and the J gene end by 1 base; junction bases not matched to a gene: 9. The chain's CDR3 is CASSPPTGVFNYGYTF. Written as DNA, the CDR3 is TGTGCCAGCAGCCCCCCGACAGGGGTATTTAACTATGGCTACACCTTC.

The chain has TRBV5-6 and TRBJ2-1; 8 positions match TRBD1. Germline V gene sequence: CDR1 SGHDT, CDR2 YYEEEE. The CDR3 is 14 amino acids. The V segment lost 4 bases and the J segment 10 bases; nucleotides outside the gene matches: 10. The CDR3 region is CASSRDRLLGEQFF. Here the CDR3 DNA reads TGTGCCAGCAGCCGGGACAGGCTTTTGGGGGAGCAGTTCTTC.

The rearrangement joins TRBV5-4 to TRBJ2-5; 8 bases agree with TRBD2. From germline, CDR1 is SGHNT and CDR2 YYREEE (reference sequence). The CDR3 spans 14 residues. V shed 4 bases and J 4 bases; nucleotides not matched to a gene: 6. The CDR3 spells CASSPPGGRETQYF. In nucleotides, the CDR3 is TGTGCCAGCAGCCCACCGGGGGGGCGAGAGACCCAGTACTTC.

V and J are TRBV28 and TRBJ1-4, with 7 positions matching TRBD1. The CDR3 has 17 amino acids. The ends lost 3 bases at V and 7 bases at J; junction bases unmatched: 14. Germline CDR1 MDHEN, CDR2 SYDVKM. CDR3 nucleotides: TGTGCCAGCAGTTTGGTTCAGGGGGGCGCCGTGGGTGAAAAACTGTTTTTT. It yields the protein CASSLVQGGAVGEKLFF.

This clone has only a few counts. The chain links TRBV11-3 to TRBJ2-1, with 10 bases fitting TRBD2. With V trimmed by 1 base and J by 12 bases, 9 bases remained unmatched. The CDR3 length is 15 residues. Germline V gene sequence: CDR1 SGHNT, CDR2 YENEEA. CDR3 DNA sequence: TGTGCCAGCAGCTTAGCAGCGGGAGGGACTATTGGGCAGTTCTTC. Amino acids: CASSLAAGGTIGQFF.

The chain joins TRBV6-1 to TRBJ1-1; D is possibly TRBD1 (5 bases). The CDR3 runs to 14 residues. V was pared by 2 bases and J by 0 bases, with 7 bases between. Germline V gene sequence: CDR1 MNHNS, CDR2 SASEGT. CDR3 sequence reads: CASSEQGLNTEAFF. DNA for the CDR3: TGTGCCAGCAGTGAACAGGGTTTGAACACTGAAGCTTTCTTT.

This chain links TRBV5-1 with TRBJ2-7; D unresolved. The CDR3 runs to 13 residues. The germline CDR1 and CDR2 sequences are SGHRS and YFSETQ. Between the trimmed V and J ends, which lost 4 bases and 5 bases, there was a span of 13 bases. The CDR3 spells CASSQLTFNEQYF. The CDR3 bases are TGCGCCAGCAGCCAATTAACTTTTAACGAGCAGTACTTC.